This T cell receptor beta chain was documented in a study of blood T cell repertoires in COVID-19. The wider study: The United States, Italy and Spain were the sources of the acute and convalescent COVID-19 samples. The analysed material was cDNA or gDNA that came from T cells, B-cell-depleted T cells, or PBMCs.

Authors' data handling: By means of reference gene primer amplification, nucleated cell counts were estimated. TCRdb keeps only in-frame clones here, not all; method: immunoSEQ multiplex PCR. The V and J calls and clone size come from that table; D and trimming were worked out from the DNA. The sample yields roughly 200,000 clones, around nine tenths seen once. Germline assignment: CDR1 SQVTM and CDR2 ANQGSEA. The V gene lost 1 base and the J gene lost 5 bases, with 9 bases spanning the gap. The CDR3 loop spans 13 amino acids. The clonotype was recovered from a man between 60 and 75 years old who had recovered from COVID-19. Sequencing was carried out using peripheral blood. The rearrangement uses TRBV29-1 and TRBJ2-1; D is undetermined. CDR3 DNA sequence: TGCAGCGTTGAAGGCTTAGGAGACAATGAGCAGTTCTTC. Translating gives CSVEGLGDNEQFF.